These T cell receptor beta chains were read from a single sample in a study of PD-1 blockade in classical Hodgkin lymphoma. TCRdb's table, derived via immunoSEQ multiplex PCR, lists solely in-frame clones and lacks some. The data contain about 150,000 clones, approximately 81% of them singletons. The starting material was peripheral blood mononuclear cells (PBMCs), obtained before the second cycle of nivolumab. Receptors were obtained from a human donor with classical Hodgkin lymphoma. Each CDR3 is given with its conserved first and last residue. Each record gives: J gene, V gene, CDR3 protein.

j_call: TRBJ2-1
v_call: TRBV5-4
cdr3_aa: CASSFWAPPYNEQFF

j_call: TRBJ2-1
v_call: TRBV5-4
cdr3_aa: CASSTGLAFSYNEQFF

j_call: TRBJ1-1
v_call: TRBV6-1
cdr3_aa: CASSRGQHEAFF

j_call: TRBJ2-4
v_call: TRBV7-2
cdr3_aa: CASSRDRNLNIQYF

j_call: TRBJ1-2
v_call: TRBV6-5
cdr3_aa: CASSYPGGGYTF

j_call: TRBJ1-5
v_call: TRBV28
cdr3_aa: CASSLGTGNQPQHF

j_call: TRBJ1-3
v_call: TRBV6-5
cdr3_aa: CASGRVGNTIYF

j_call: TRBJ1-5
v_call: TRBV6-5
cdr3_aa: CASSYRGYNQPQHF

j_call: TRBJ1-1
v_call: TRBV6-5
cdr3_aa: CATTGYTEAFF

j_call: TRBJ1-6
v_call: TRBV6-5
cdr3_aa: CASSYLRRSNSPLHF

j_call: TRBJ1-6
v_call: TRBV7-2
cdr3_aa: CASSRQGAGSPLHF

j_call: TRBJ1-1
v_call: TRBV11-1
cdr3_aa: CASSPPVRREAFF

j_call: TRBJ1-5
v_call: TRBV19
cdr3_aa: CASSIVGQGYQPQHF

j_call: TRBJ2-5
v_call: TRBV7-2
cdr3_aa: CASSEGLAGIETQYF

j_call: TRBJ2-5
v_call: TRBV11-3
cdr3_aa: CASSLGTGETQYF

j_call: TRBJ2-1
v_call: TRBV7-7
cdr3_aa: CASSLDASGNNEQFF

j_call: TRBJ1-2
v_call: TRBV6-1
cdr3_aa: CASSEASPWLGDYYGYTF

j_call: TRBJ1-1
v_call: TRBV4-1
cdr3_aa: CASSHHRVGTEAFF

j_call: TRBJ2-5
v_call: TRBV7-2
cdr3_aa: CASSSAGGRETQYF

j_call: TRBJ1-2
v_call: TRBV25-1
cdr3_aa: CASSELGGGSYGYTF

j_call: TRBJ2-7
v_call: TRBV27
cdr3_aa: CASSLAATLPHYEQYF

j_call: TRBJ2-3
v_call: TRBV15
cdr3_aa: CATSGGTGYFTDTQYF

j_call: TRBJ2-2
v_call: TRBV7-2
cdr3_aa: CASSQGQGAPFTGELFF

j_call: TRBJ2-7
v_call: TRBV5-8
cdr3_aa: CASSLEGPSYEQYF

j_call: TRBJ2-5
v_call: TRBV6-5
cdr3_aa: CASSYSSPGKTQYF

j_call: TRBJ1-1
v_call: TRBV7-9
cdr3_aa: CASSFGPGDRGRVNTEAFF

j_call: TRBJ1-5
v_call: TRBV19
cdr3_aa: CASSILTGVSNQPQHF

j_call: TRBJ2-1
v_call: TRBV11-2
cdr3_aa: CASSEYRGGYNEQFF

j_call: TRBJ2-1
v_call: TRBV4-1
cdr3_aa: CASSPDRGSGNEQFF

j_call: TRBJ1-1
v_call: TRBV6-1
cdr3_aa: CASTKTGGQNTEAFF

j_call: TRBJ2-1
v_call: TRBV4-2
cdr3_aa: CASSTPTLINEQFF

j_call: TRBJ2-7
v_call: TRBV4-3
cdr3_aa: CASSQGTEGYEQYF

j_call: TRBJ2-7
v_call: TRBV30
cdr3_aa: CAWVPPLGSGHEQYF

j_call: TRBJ1-2
v_call: TRBV7-9
cdr3_aa: CASSFSGEGGDYGYTF

j_call: TRBJ1-4
v_call: TRBV7-9
cdr3_aa: CASSSTGGLANEKLFF

j_call: TRBJ2-3
v_call: TRBV29-1
cdr3_aa: CSVVYRGTDTQYF

j_call: TRBJ2-2
v_call: TRBV7-9
cdr3_aa: CASSSSEAGELFF

j_call: TRBJ1-4
v_call: TRBV5-1
cdr3_aa: CASSLDRGGEKLFF

j_call: TRBJ2-3
v_call: TRBV7-9
cdr3_aa: CASSLRSSGGTDTQYF

j_call: TRBJ1-5
v_call: TRBV27
cdr3_aa: CASRGDAGGRESF

j_call: TRBJ1-2
v_call: TRBV10-3
cdr3_aa: CAISDLGDLTNYGYTF

j_call: TRBJ1-1
v_call: TRBV5-1
cdr3_aa: CASSLVSMNTEAFF

j_call: TRBJ1-2
v_call: TRBV6-5
cdr3_aa: CASSEPGKIGYTF

j_call: TRBJ1-2
v_call: TRBV27
cdr3_aa: CASSLFSNYGYTF

j_call: TRBJ2-3
v_call: TRBV9
cdr3_aa: CASSVSAGATDTQYF

j_call: TRBJ2-7
v_call: TRBV2
cdr3_aa: CASSPVGVEQYF

j_call: TRBJ1-3
v_call: TRBV25-1
cdr3_aa: CASSEGGAGGNTIYF

j_call: TRBJ1-2
v_call: TRBV30
cdr3_aa: CAWNLDDPGYTF

j_call: TRBJ2-3
v_call: TRBV29-1
cdr3_aa: CSVGRGGTDTQYF

j_call: TRBJ1-5
v_call: TRBV30
cdr3_aa: CAWSGANSNQPQHF

j_call: TRBJ2-2
v_call: TRBV7-3
cdr3_aa: CASSPVDSTRSNTGELFF

j_call: TRBJ2-3
v_call: TRBV6-6
cdr3_aa: CASDWGGGTDTQYF

j_call: TRBJ2-7
v_call: TRBV11-1
cdr3_aa: CASSPGTGGGYEQYF

j_call: TRBJ1-2
v_call: TRBV19
cdr3_aa: CASSPQGDGYTF

j_call: TRBJ1-4
v_call: TRBV7-8
cdr3_aa: CASSLFAPGVEKLFF

j_call: TRBJ2-2
v_call: TRBV11-2
cdr3_aa: CASNKSGLSPGELFF